This is a list of T cell receptor beta chains from one sample in a study of post-analysis software for immune sequencing data. TCRdb reanalysed the PCR reads using MiXCR and keeps one entry per CDR3 protein. Of 500,000 to 600,000 distinct CDR3 sequences in the sample, about 40% were seen once. Source material: blood. The receptors stem from a girl aged 10 to 17 with multiple sclerosis. The CDR3 runs from the conserved cysteine through the conserved F or W. The D gene is left open where the match is weak. Clone sizes are given selectively: once, few, many, or a class where the clone is expanded.

>NA|NA|TRBJ1-2|TRBV3-1
CASSQKIPRGYTF
TGTGCCAGCAGCCAAAAAATACCGCGCGGCTACACCTTC
>NA|NA|TRBJ2-7|TRBV5-5
CVSSLAGGGLYEQYF
TGTGTCAGCAGCTTGGCGGGCGGCGGACTCTACGAGCAGTACTTC
>NA|NA|TRBJ1-4|TRBV20-1
CSARDGRRGEREKLFF
TGCAGTGCTAGAGATGGTCGTAGGGGGGAACGCGAAAAACTGTTTTTT
>NA|NA|TRBJ2-7|TRBV5-6
CASSTPGYEQYF
TGTGCCAGCAGTACTCCCGGGTACGAGCAGTACTTC
>NA|NA|TRBJ1-3|TRBV5-1
CASSLGAGSGNTIYF
TGCGCCAGCAGCTTGGGCGCAGGCTCTGGAAACACCATATATTTT
>few|TRBD1|TRBJ2-1|TRBV5-5
CASSLPGQGDEQFF
TGTGCCAGCAGCTTGCCGGGACAGGGAGATGAGCAGTTCTTC
>NA|TRBD2|TRBJ2-3|TRBV7-3
CASSFRGGRDSADTQYF
TGTGCCAGCAGCTTCCGGGGGGGACGAGATTCGGCAGATACGCAGTATTTT
>few|TRBD2|TRBJ2-7|TRBV12-3/TRBV12-4
CASSFGRHEQYF
TGTGCCAGCAGTTTCGGGAGGCACGAGCAGTACTTC
>NA|TRBD2|TRBJ2-5|TRBV5-6
CASSGGLAEYF
TGTGCCAGCAGCGGGGGACTAGCGGAGTACTTC
>NA|NA|TRBJ2-3|TRBV7-2
CASSLQGGAGDTQYF
TGTGCCAGCAGCTTACAAGGGGGGGCAGGAGATACGCAGTATTTT
>NA|NA|TRBJ2-7|TRBV3-1
CASSQGSMLTYEQYF
TGTGCCAGCAGCCAAGGATCAATGCTGACCTACGAGCAGTACTTC
>NA|NA|TRBJ2-5|TRBV12-5
CASGLGQPQETQYF
TGTGCTAGTGGTTTGGGACAGCCCCAAGAGACCCAGTACTTC
>NA|TRBD1|TRBJ1-4|TRBV10-2
CASSSGGTAGNEKLFF
TGCGCCAGCAGTTCCGGAGGGACAGCCGGTAATGAAAAACTGTTTTTT
>NA|TRBD1|TRBJ2-7|TRBV6-1
CASRRDRGSYEQYF
TGTGCCAGCAGGAGGGACAGGGGCTCCTACGAGCAGTACTTC
>few|TRBD2|TRBJ2-1|TRBV7-3
CASSTLAGAGGEQFF
TGTGCCAGCAGCACACTAGCGGGGGCTGGTGGTGAGCAGTTCTTC
>NA|NA|TRBJ1-2|TRBV27
CASSPWTDLEGYTF
TGTGCCAGCTCCCCTTGGACAGACCTCGAGGGCTACACCTTC
>once|NA|TRBJ2-2|TRBV12-3/TRBV12-4
CASTQRRYTGELFF
TGTGCCAGCACCCAAAGGCGGTACACCGGGGAGCTGTTTTTT
>few|NA|TRBJ2-1|TRBV5-6
CASSLKRGNYNEQFF
TGTGCCAGCAGCCTAAAAAGGGGGAACTACAATGAGCAGTTCTTC
>few|NA|TRBJ2-5|TRBV6-6
CASIDSTSQETQYF
TGTGCCAGCATCGACTCGACTAGCCAAGAGACCCAGTACTTC
>NA|NA|TRBJ2-7|TRBV11-3
CASSLAVGNEQYF
TGTGCCAGCAGCTTAGCAGTAGGGAACGAGCAGTACTTC
>NA|TRBD2|TRBJ2-7|TRBV10-3
CAISESPGLENEQYF
TGTGCCATCAGTGAGTCGCCGGGACTAGAAAACGAGCAGTACTTC
>NA|TRBD1|TRBJ2-7|TRBV20-1
CSAQGGTGGYNEQYF
TGCAGTGCCCAGGGCGGGACAGGGGGCTACAATGAGCAGTACTTC
>NA|NA|TRBJ1-2|TRBV29-1
CSVEDWTGCTF
TGCAGCGTTGAAGATTGGACTGGCTGCACCTTC
>few|NA|TRBJ1-5|TRBV12-3/TRBV12-4
CASSFAGPYSNQPQHF
TGTGCCAGCAGTTTTGCGGGGCCTTATAGCAATCAGCCCCAGCATTTT
>NA|NA|TRBJ2-4|TRBV27
CASSPYRVENIQYF
TGTGCCAGCAGTCCGTACAGGGTCGAAAACATTCAGTACTTC
>NA|TRBD1|TRBJ1-1|TRBV6-1
CASNYGQGATEAFF
TGTGCCAGCAATTATGGACAGGGGGCAACTGAAGCTTTCTTT
>NA|TRBD2|TRBJ2-3|TRBV13
CASSNRGLADTQYF
TGTGCCAGCAGCAATCGGGGACTAGCGGATACGCAGTATTTT
>NA|NA|TRBJ1-1|TRBV5-1
CASSFVGRANTEAFF
TGCGCCAGCAGCTTCGTGGGACGAGCGAACACTGAAGCTTTCTTT
>NA|NA|TRBJ2-7|TRBV4-1
CASRRLDLDSYEQYF
TGCGCCAGCAGGCGACTAGACCTGGACTCCTACGAGCAGTACTTC
>NA|TRBD2|TRBJ2-1|TRBV9
CASGTSSPAEQFF
TGTGCCAGCGGGACTAGTTCCCCCGCGGAGCAGTTCTTC
>NA|TRBD2|TRBJ2-7|TRBV4-2
CVSSQYASGPTYEQYF
TGTGTCAGCAGCCAATATGCTAGCGGCCCCACCTACGAGCAGTACTTC
>NA|TRBD1|TRBJ1-4|TRBV20-1
CSARRGTGGNEKLFF
TGCAGTGCTAGAAGGGGGACAGGGGGAAATGAAAAACTGTTTTTT
>few|NA|TRBJ1-4|TRBV12-3/TRBV12-4
CASSLRRLNEKLFF
TGTGCCAGCAGTTTGCGGAGGCTTAATGAAAAACTGTTTTTT
>few|NA|TRBJ1-2|TRBV5-1
CASSSEPGFYGYTF
TGCGCCAGCAGCAGCGAACCGGGGTTCTATGGCTACACCTTC
>few|TRBD1|TRBJ2-1|TRBV29-1
CSVGRQGLRDEQFF
TGCAGCGTTGGGCGACAGGGATTGAGGGATGAGCAGTTCTTC
>few|NA|TRBJ2-3|TRBV7-9
CGGSSTDTQYF
TGTGGGGGATCGAGCACAGATACGCAGTATTTT
>NA|NA|TRBJ1-6|TRBV5-1
CASSLDRDNSPLHF
TGCGCCAGCAGCTTGGACAGGGATAATTCACCCCTCCACTTT
>NA|TRBD1|TRBJ1-5|TRBV6-1
CASSVLTGGPDSNQPQHF
TGTGCCAGCAGTGTCCTGACAGGGGGCCCTGATAGCAATCAGCCCCAGCATTTT
>NA|NA|TRBJ2-7|TRBV29-1
CSVKDTYEQYF
TGCAGCGTTAAGGACACCTACGAGCAGTACTTC
>NA|TRBD2|TRBJ2-1|TRBV10-3
CATRPGLAGVSEQFF
TGTGCGACACGTCCCGGACTAGCGGGAGTGAGCGAGCAGTTCTTC
>NA|TRBD2|TRBJ2-1|TRBV20-1
CSARTPGLAGKGEQFF
TGCAGTGCTAGAACTCCGGGACTAGCGGGAAAAGGTGAGCAGTTCTTC
>few|TRBD2|TRBJ2-3|TRBV5-6
CASSWTPAGGSTSTDTQYF
TGTGCCAGCAGCTGGACCCCCGCGGGAGGCAGTACTAGCACAGATACGCAGTATTTT
>few|TRBD2|TRBJ2-7|TRBV5-1
CASRTSDSYEQYF
TGCGCCAGCAGAACTAGCGATTCCTACGAGCAGTACTTC
>NA|NA|TRBJ2-1|TRBV27
CASSRRRGSMYNEQFF
TGTGCCAGCAGCCGGCGACGGGGATCAATGTACAATGAGCAGTTCTTC
>NA|TRBD2|TRBJ2-1|TRBV20-1
CGASRTSGFYNEQFF
TGCGGTGCTAGCAGGACTAGCGGATTCTACAATGAGCAGTTCTTC
>once|NA|TRBJ2-6|TRBV10-3
CATPKFDKSGANVLTF
TGTGCCACCCCCAAGTTCGACAAATCTGGGGCCAACGTCCTGACTTTC
>few|TRBD2|TRBJ2-5|TRBV12-3/TRBV12-4
CASTGFTSGKQETQYF
TGTGCCAGCACCGGCTTCACTAGCGGGAAGCAAGAGACCCAGTACTTC
>NA|TRBD1|TRBJ2-1|TRBV7-7
CASSSGTGIYNEQFF
TGTGCTAGCAGTTCCGGGACAGGGATTTACAATGAGCAGTTCTTC
>NA|NA|TRBJ2-3|TRBV5-1
CASSLVGGQTDTQYF
TGCGCCAGCAGCTTGGTCGGAGGGCAGACAGATACGCAGTATTTT
>NA|NA|TRBJ1-2|TRBV4-1
CASSQEERNYGYTF
TGCGCCAGCAGCCAAGAGGAAAGAAACTATGGCTACACCTTC
>NA|TRBD2|TRBJ2-2|TRBV11-2
CASSLELAGGPDTGELFF
TGTGCCAGCAGCTTAGAGCTAGCGGGGGGGCCGGACACCGGGGAGCTGTTTTTT
>once|TRBD2|TRBJ2-1|TRBV12-3/TRBV12-4
CASSPPGTGGRRFF
TGTGCCAGCAGTCCACCCGGGACTGGCGGGAGACGGTTCTTC
>many|NA|TRBJ2-5|TRBV10-3
CAIRDSKETQYF
TGTGCCATCAGGGACAGTAAAGAGACCCAGTACTTC
>NA|NA|TRBJ2-5|TRBV12-3/TRBV12-4
CASSSIGGFQETQYF
TGTGCCAGCAGTTCAATTGGGGGTTTCCAAGAGACCCAGTACTTC